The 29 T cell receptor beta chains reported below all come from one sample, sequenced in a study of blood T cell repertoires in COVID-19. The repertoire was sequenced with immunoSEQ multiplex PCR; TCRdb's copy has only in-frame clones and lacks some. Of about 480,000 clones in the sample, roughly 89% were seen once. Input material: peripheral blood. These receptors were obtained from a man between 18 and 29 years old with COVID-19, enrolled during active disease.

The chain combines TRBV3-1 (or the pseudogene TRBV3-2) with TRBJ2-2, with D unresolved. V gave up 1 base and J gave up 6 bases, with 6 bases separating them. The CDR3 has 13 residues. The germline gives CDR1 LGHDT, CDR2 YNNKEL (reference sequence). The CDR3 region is CASSQVRAGELFF. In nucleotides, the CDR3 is TGTGCCAGCAGCCAAGTAAGAGCCGGGGAGCTGTTTTTT.

The CDR3 nucleotides read TGTGCCAGCAGTAATAGCGGGGCGGGCTACAATGAGCAGTTCTTC. It encodes CASSNSGAGYNEQFF. V usage is TRBV6-5 and J usage is TRBJ2-1, with TRBD2 matching over 8 bases. Losses at the gene ends were 5 bases for V and 3 bases for J; bases not matched to a gene: 6. CDR1 MNHEY and CDR2 SVGAGI come from the germline V gene. This CDR3 comprises 15 residues.

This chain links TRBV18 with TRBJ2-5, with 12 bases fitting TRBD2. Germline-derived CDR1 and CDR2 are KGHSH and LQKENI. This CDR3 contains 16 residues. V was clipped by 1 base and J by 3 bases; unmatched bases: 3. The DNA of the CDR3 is TGTGCCAGCTCACCACTACCTAGCGGGGGGGAAGAGACCCAGTACTTC. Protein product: CASSPLPSGGEETQYF.

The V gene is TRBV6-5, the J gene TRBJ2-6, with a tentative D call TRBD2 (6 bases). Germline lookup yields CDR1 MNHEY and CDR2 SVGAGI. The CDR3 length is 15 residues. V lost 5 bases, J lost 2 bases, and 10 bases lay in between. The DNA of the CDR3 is TGTGCCAGCAGTCCCTCGGGGGCTGGGGCCAACGTCCTGACTTTC. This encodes CASSPSGAGANVLTF.

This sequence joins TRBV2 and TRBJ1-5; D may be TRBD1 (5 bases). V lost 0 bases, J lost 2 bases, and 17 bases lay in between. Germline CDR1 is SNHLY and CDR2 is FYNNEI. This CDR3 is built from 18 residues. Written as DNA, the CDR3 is TGTGCCAGCAGTGAAGCGCTTCGGGGGAGGAGTGGCAATCAGCCCCAGCATTTT. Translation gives CASSEALRGRSGNQPQHF.

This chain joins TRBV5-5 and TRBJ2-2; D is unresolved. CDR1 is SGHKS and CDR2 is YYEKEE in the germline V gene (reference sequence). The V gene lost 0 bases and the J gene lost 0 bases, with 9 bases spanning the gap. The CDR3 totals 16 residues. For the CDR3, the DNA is TGTGCCAGCAGCTTGGCCCCACTCGCGAACACCGGGGAGCTGTTTTTT. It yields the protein CASSLAPLANTGELFF.

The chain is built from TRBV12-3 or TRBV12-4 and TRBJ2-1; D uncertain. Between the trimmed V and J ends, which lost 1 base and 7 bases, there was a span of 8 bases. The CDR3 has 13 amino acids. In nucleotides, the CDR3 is TGTGCCAGCAGTTTAGTGGTCGGGAATGAGCAGTTCTTC. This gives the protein CASSLVVGNEQFF.

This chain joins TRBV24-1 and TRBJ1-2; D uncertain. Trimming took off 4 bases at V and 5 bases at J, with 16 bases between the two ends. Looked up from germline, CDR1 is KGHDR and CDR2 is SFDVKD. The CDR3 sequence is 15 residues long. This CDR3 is CATSDPGSNPYGYTF. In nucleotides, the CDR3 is TGTGCCACCAGTGACCCTGGGAGCAACCCGTATGGCTACACCTTC.

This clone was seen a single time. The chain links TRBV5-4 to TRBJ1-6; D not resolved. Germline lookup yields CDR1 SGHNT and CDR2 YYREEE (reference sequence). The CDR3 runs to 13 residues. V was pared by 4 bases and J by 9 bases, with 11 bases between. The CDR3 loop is CASSRTSSSPLHF. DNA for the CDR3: TGTGCCAGCAGCAGGACTTCCAGTTCACCCCTCCACTTT.

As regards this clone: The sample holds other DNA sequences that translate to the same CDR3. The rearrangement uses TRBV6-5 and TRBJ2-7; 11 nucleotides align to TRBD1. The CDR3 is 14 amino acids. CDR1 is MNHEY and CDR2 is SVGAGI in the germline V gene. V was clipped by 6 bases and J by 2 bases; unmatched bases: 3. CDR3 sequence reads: CASSRDRGTYEQYF. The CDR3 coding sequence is TGTGCCAGCAGCCGGGACAGGGGGACCTACGAGCAGTACTTC.

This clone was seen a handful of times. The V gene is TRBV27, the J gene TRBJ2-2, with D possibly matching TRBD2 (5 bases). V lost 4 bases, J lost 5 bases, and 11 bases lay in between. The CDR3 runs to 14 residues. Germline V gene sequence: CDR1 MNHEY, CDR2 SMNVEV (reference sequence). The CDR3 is CASSYGPGTGELFF. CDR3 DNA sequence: TGTGCCAGCAGTTACGGGCCGGGAACCGGGGAGCTGTTTTTT.

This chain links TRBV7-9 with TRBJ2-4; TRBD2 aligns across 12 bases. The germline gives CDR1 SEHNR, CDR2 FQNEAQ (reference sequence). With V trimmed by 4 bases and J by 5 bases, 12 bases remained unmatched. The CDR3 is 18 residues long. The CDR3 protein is CASSSPETSGRRENIQYF. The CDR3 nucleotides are TGTGCCAGCAGCTCCCCAGAGACTAGCGGGAGAAGAGAAAACATTCAGTACTTC.

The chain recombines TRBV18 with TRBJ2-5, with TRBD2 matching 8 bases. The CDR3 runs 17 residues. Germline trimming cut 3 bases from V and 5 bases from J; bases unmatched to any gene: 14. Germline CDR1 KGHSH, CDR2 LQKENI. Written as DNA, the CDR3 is TGTGCCAGCTCACCGTTGGCGCTAGCGGGCCTCGGGGAGACCCAGTACTTC. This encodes CASSPLALAGLGETQYF.

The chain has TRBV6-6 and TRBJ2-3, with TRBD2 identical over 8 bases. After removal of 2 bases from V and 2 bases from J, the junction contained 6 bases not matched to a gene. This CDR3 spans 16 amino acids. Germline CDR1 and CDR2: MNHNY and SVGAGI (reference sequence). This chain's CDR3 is CASSYGLALYTDTQYF. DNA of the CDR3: TGTGCCAGCAGTTACGGACTAGCCCTGTACACAGATACGCAGTATTTT.

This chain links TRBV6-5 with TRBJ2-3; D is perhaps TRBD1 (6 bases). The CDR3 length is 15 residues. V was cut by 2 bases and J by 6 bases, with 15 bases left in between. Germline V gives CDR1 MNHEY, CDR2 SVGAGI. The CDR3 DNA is TGTGCCAGCAGTTACCGGGCAGGGGTGGGGGATACGCAGTATTTT. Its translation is CASSYRAGVGDTQYF.

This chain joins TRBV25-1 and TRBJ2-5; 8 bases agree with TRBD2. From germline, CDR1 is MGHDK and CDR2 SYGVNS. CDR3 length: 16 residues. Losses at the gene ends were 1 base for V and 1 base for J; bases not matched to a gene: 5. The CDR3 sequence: CASSEWASGSQETQYF. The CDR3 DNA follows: TGTGCCAGCAGTGAATGGGCTAGCGGGTCCCAAGAGACCCAGTACTTC.

CDR3 protein: CASSPGVPSYNEQFF. CDR3 DNA: TGTGCCAGTAGTCCAGGGGTCCCCAGCTACAATGAGCAGTTCTTC. The chain combines TRBV19 with TRBJ2-1, with D possibly matching TRBD1 (6 bases). Trimming removed 5 bases at V and 3 bases at J, with 14 bases between. The CDR3 is 15 amino acids. Germline CDR1 is LNHDA and CDR2 is SQIVND (reference sequence).

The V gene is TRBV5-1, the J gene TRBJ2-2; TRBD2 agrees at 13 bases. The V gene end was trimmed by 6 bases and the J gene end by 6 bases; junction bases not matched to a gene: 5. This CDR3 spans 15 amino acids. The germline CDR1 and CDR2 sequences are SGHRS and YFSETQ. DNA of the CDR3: TGCGCCAGCATTAGACTAGCGGGAGGTCCCGGGGAGCTGTTTTTT. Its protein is CASIRLAGGPGELFF. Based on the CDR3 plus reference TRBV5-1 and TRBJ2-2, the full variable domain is KAGVTQTPRYLIKTRGQQVTLSCSPISGHRSVSWYQQTPGQGLQFLFEYFSETQRNKGNFPGRFSGRQFSNSRSEMNVSTLELGDSALYLCASIRLAGGPGELFFGEGSRLTVL.

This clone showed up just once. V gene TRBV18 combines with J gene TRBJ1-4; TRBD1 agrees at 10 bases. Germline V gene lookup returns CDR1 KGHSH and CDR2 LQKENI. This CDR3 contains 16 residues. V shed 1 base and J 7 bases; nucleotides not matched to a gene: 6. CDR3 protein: CASSPLTGTGVEKLFF. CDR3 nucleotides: TGTGCCAGCTCACCACTTACCGGGACAGGGGTTGAAAAACTGTTTTTT.

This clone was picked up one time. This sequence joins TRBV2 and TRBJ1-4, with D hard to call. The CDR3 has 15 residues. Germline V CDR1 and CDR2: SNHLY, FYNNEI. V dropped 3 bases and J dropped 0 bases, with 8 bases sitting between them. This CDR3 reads CASSDAEATNEKLFF. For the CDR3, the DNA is TGTGCCAGCAGTGATGCGGAAGCAACTAATGAAAAACTGTTTTTT.

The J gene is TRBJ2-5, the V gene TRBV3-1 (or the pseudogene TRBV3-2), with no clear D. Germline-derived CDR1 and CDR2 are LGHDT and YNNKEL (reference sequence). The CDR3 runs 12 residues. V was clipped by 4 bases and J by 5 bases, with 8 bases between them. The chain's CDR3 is CASSLVGETQYF. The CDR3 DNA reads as TGTGCCAGCAGCCTCGTGGGCGAGACCCAGTACTTC.

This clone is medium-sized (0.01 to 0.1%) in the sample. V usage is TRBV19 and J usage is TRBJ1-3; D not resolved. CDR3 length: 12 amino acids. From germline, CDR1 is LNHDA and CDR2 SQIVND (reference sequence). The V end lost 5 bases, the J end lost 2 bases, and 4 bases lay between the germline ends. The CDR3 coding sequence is TGTGCCAGTAGTCCGGCTGGAAACACCATATATTTT. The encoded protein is CASSPAGNTIYF.

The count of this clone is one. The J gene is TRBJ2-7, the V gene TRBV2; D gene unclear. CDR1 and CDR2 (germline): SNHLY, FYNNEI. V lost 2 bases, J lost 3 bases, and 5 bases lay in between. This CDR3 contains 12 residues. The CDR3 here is CASSEQFYEQYF. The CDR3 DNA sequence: TGTGCCAGCAGTGAACAGTTCTACGAGCAGTACTTC.

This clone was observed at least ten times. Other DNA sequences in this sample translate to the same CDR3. The CDR3 DNA reads as TGTGCCAGCAGCGGGACTAGCACAGATACGCAGTATTTT. It is translated as CASSGTSTDTQYF. This chain connects TRBV9 to TRBJ2-3; D possibly corresponds to TRBD2 (5 bases). This CDR3 comprises 13 residues. In germline, CDR1 is SGDLS, CDR2 YYNGEE. Trimming cost V 3 bases and J 0 bases, with 5 bases left between them. The variable domain in full, with the rest retrieved from reference TRBV9 and TRBJ2-3, is DSGVTQTPKHLITATGQRVTLRCSPRSGDLSVYWYQQSLDQGLQFLIQYYNGEERAKGNILERFSAQQFPDLHSELNLSSLELGDSALYFCASSGTSTDTQYFGPGTRLTVL.

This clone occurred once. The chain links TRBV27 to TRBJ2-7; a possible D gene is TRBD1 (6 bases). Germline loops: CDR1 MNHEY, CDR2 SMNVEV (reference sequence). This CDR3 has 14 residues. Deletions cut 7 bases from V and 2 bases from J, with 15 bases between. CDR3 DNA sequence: TGTGCCAGCACCAAGGACAGCCGAACCTACGAGCAGTACTTC. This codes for CASTKDSRTYEQYF.

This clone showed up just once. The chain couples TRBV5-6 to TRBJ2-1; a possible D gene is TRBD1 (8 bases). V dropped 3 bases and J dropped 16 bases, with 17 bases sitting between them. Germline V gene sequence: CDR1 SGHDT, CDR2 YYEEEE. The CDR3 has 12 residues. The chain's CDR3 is CASSSTGGGEFF. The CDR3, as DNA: TGTGCCAGCAGCTCCACAGGGGGGGGCGAATTCTTC.

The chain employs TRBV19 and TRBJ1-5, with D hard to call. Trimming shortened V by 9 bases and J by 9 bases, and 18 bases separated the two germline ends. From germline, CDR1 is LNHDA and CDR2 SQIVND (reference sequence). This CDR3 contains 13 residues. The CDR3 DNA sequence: TGTGCCAGCAGTCCCACGGAGAGGAGGCCCCAGCATTTT. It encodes CASSPTERRPQHF.

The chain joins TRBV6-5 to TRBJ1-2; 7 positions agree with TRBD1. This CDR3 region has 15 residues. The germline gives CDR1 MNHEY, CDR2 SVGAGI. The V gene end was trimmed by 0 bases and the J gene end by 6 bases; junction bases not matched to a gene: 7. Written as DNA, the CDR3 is TGTGCCAGCAGTTACTCGCTAGAGGGGGCGAATGGCTACACCTTC. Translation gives CASSYSLEGANGYTF.

CDR3 in amino acids: CASSTRGLLGHSPLHF. CDR3 coding DNA: TGTGCCAGCAGCACGAGGGGACTCCTAGGGCATTCACCCCTCCACTTT. V and J are TRBV5-4 and TRBJ1-6; a weak D match, TRBD1 (5 bases). This CDR3 spans 16 amino acids. CDR1 SGHNT and CDR2 YYREEE come from the germline V gene (reference sequence). Trimming pared 4 bases from V and 8 bases from J, leaving 19 bases between.